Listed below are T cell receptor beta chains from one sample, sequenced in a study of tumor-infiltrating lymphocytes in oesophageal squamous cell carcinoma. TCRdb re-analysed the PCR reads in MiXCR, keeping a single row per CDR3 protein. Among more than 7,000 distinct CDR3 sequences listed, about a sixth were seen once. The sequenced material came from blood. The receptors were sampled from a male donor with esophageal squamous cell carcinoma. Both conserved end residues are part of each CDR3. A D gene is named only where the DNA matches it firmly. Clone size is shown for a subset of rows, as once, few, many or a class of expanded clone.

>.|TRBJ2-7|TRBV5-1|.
TGCGCCAGCAGCTTGGATCAAGCCTACAATGAGCAGTACTTC
CASSLDQAYNEQYF
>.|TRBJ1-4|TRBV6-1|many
TGTGCCAGCAGTGAAGCGGTGGAGGGGGAAAAACTGTTTTTT
CASSEAVEGEKLFF
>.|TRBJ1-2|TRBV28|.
TGTGCCAGCAGTTCTCTTGGGACGGAGAACTATGGCTACACCTTC
CASSSLGTENYGYTF
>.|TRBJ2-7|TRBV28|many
TGTGCCAGCCGCCTAGTGAGCGTTGGGTTCCACGAGCAGTACTTC
CASRLVSVGFHEQYF
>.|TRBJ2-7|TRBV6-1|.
TGTGCCAGCGCGAGTGCTCCTACGAGCTCCTACAATGAGCAGTACTTC
CASASAPTSSYNEQYF
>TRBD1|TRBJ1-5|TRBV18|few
TGTGCCAGCTCACTGGACAGGGGCAATCAGCCCCAGCATTTT
CASSLDRGNQPQHF
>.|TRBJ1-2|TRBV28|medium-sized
TGTGCCAGCAGTTTAATTGCACAGCCTAACTATGGCTACACCTTC
CASSLIAQPNYGYTF
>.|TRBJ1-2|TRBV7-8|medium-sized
TGTGCCAGCAGCCAAGGACACGCTGCATTGGATGGCTACACCTTC
CASSQGHAALDGYTF
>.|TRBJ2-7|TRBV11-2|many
TGTGCCAGCAGCTTATCGCTCGAGCAGTACTTC
CASSLSLEQYF
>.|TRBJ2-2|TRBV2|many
TGTGCCAGCAAGTCCCGGGGTCAGATGAACACCGGGGAGCTGTTTTTT
CASKSRGQMNTGELFF
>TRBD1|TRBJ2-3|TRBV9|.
TGTGCCAGCAGCAGCCGACAGGGGAGCACAGATACGCAGTATTTT
CASSSRQGSTDTQYF
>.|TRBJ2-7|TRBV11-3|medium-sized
TGTGCCAGCAGCTTTCTCCCTGACAGCCTCTACGAGCAGTACTTC
CASSFLPDSLYEQYF
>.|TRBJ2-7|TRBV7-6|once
TGTGCCAGCAGCTTAGCTGAGGGAGCCCGCTCCTACGAGCAGTACTTC
CASSLAEGARSYEQYF
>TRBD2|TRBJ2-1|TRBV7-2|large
TGTGCCAGCAGCTTACGGCTAGCGGTGGGAAATGAGCAGTTCTTC
CASSLRLAVGNEQFF
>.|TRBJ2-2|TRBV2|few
TGTGCCAGCAGTCCCAGGGCTGGCGGGGAGCTGTTTTTT
CASSPRAGGELFF
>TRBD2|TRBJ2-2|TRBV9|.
TGTGCCAGCAGCCGAATCGGGGGACTAACATACACCGGGGAGCAGTTTTTT
CASSRIGGLTYTGEQFF
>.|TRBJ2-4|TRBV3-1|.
TGTGCCAGCAGCCAATCTGACGGGGAGGACATTCAGTACTTC
CASSQSDGEDIQYF
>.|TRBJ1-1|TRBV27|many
TGTGCCAGCAGTTTAGTCTCTGGGGGGCGCGCTGAAGCTTTCTTT
CASSLVSGGRAEAFF
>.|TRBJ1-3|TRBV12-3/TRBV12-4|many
TGTGCCAGCAGCCCATTAAGTTCACCGGGAAACACCATATATTTT
CASSPLSSPGNTIYF
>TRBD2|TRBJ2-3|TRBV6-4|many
TGTGCCAGCAGTGACGGGGGGGGAGATACGCAGTATTTT
CASSDGGGDTQYF
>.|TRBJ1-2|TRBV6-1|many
TGTGCCAGCAGTGAAGCATCTTGGGGAGTGGAAGGCTACACCTTC
CASSEASWGVEGYTF
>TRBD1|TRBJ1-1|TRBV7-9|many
TGTGCCAGCAGTTTAACAGGGGGTCAAAACACTGAAGCTTTCTTT
CASSLTGGQNTEAFF
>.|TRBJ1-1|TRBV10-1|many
TGCGCCAGCAGTGAAACTGGTACTGAAGCTTTCTTT
CASSETGTEAFF
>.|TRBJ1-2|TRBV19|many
TGTGCCAGTAGTCCCTCCCGACAAAACTATGGCTACACCTTC
CASSPSRQNYGYTF
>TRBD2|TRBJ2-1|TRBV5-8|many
TGTGCCAGCAGCTTTTTAGGACTAGCGGGGGGAAGCTCCTACAATGAGCAGTTCTTC
CASSFLGLAGGSSYNEQFF
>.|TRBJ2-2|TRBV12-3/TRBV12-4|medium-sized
TGTGCCAGCAGTTTAGCGGGGGGGCTAAGCACCGGGGAGCTGTTTTTT
CASSLAGGLSTGELFF
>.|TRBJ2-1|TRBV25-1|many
TGTGCCAGCAGATTCAGGACGCAGGGGGAGCAGTTCTTC
CASRFRTQGEQFF
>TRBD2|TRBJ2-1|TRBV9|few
TGTGCCAGCAGCGTCTTCGGTAGCGGGGAGGGGGGCAATGAGCAGTTCTTC
CASSVFGSGEGGNEQFF
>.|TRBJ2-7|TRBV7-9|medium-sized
TGTGCCAGCACCGACGACCTTGAGACTGACTACGAGCAGTACTTC
CASTDDLETDYEQYF
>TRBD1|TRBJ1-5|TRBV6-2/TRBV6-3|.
TGTGCCAGCAGCCTACAGGGGCCTTCTTATCAGCCCCAGCATTTT
CASSLQGPSYQPQHF
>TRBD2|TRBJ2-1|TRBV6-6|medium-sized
TGTGCCAGCAGTTACGTGGCGGGTAGCGGGTTCTCCGATGAGCAGTTCTTC
CASSYVAGSGFSDEQFF
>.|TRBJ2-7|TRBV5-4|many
TGTGCCAGCAGCTTGTTGCGGCGAGGGTCCTACGAGCAGTACTTC
CASSLLRRGSYEQYF
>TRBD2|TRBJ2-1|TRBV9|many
TGTGCCAGCAGCCCTTTAGCGGGGGGGTACAATGAGCAGTTCTTC
CASSPLAGGYNEQFF
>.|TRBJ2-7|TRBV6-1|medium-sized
TGTGCCAGCATCGTTGGGGGGCGGGCGGGGGCATCCTACGAGCAGTACTTC
CASIVGGRAGASYEQYF